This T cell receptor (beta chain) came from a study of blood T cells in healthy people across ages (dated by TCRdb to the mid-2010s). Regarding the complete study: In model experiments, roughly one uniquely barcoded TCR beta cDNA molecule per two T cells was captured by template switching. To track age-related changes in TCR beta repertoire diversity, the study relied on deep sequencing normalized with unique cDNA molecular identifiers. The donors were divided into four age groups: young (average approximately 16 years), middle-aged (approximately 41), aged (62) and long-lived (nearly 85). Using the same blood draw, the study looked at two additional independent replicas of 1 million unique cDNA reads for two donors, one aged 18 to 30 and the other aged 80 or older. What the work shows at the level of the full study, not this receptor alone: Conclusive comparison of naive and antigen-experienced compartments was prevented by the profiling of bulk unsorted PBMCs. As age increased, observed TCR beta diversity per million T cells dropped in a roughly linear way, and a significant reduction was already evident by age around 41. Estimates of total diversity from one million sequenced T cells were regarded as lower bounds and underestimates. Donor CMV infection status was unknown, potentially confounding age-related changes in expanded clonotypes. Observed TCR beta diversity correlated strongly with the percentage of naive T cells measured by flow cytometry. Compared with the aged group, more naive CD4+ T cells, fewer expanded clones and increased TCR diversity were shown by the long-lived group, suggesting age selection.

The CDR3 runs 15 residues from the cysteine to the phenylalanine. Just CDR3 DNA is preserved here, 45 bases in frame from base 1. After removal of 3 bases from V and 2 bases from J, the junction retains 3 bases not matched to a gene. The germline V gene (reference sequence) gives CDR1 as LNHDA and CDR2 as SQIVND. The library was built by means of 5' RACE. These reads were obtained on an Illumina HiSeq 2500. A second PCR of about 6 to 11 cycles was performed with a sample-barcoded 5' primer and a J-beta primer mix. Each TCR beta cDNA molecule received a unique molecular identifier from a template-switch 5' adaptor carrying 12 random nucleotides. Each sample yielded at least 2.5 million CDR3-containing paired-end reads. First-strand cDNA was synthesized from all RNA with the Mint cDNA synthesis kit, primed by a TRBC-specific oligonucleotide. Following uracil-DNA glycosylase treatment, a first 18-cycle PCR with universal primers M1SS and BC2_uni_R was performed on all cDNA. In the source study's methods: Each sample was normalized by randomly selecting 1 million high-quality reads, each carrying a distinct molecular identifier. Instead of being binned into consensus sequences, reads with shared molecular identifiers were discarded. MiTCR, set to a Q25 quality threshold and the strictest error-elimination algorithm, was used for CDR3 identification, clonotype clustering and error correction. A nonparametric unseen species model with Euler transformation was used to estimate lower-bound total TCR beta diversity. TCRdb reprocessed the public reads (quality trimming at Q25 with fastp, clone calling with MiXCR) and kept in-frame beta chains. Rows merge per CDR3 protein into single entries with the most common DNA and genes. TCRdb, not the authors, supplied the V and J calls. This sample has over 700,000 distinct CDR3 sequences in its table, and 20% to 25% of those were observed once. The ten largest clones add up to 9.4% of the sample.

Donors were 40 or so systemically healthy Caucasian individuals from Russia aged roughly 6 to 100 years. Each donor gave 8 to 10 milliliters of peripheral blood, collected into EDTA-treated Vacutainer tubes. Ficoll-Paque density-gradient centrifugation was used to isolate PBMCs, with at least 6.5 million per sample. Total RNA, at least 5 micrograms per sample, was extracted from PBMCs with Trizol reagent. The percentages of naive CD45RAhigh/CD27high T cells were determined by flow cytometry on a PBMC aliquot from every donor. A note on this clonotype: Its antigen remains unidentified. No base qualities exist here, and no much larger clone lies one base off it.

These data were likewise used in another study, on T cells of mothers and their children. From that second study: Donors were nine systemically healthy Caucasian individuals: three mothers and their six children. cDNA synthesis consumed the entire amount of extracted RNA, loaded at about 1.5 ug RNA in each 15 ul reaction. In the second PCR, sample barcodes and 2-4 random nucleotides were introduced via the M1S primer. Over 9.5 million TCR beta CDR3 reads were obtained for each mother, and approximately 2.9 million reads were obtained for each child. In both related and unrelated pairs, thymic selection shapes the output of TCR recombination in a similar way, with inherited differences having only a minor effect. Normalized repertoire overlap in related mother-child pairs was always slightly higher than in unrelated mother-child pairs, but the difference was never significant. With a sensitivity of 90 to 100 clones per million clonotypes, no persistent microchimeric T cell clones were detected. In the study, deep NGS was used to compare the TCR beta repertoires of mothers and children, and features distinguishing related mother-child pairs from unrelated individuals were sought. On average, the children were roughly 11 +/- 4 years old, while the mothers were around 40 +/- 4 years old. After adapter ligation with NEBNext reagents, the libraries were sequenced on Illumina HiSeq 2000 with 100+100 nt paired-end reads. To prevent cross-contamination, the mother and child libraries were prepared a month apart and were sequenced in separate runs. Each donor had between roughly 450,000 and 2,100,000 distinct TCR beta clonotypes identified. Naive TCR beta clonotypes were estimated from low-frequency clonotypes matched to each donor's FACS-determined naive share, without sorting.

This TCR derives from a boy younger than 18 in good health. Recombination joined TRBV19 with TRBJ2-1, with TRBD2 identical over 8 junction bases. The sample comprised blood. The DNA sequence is TGTGCCAGTAGTATTTTAGCGGGAACCTACAATGAGCAGTTCTTC. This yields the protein CASSILAGTYNEQFF.